This TCR beta chain was identified in a study of T cells in Graves' hyperthyroidism and ophthalmopathy. Study-wide background: Blood from the periphery was taken at initial diagnosis, before any treatment.

RNA transcripts yielded amplified TCR beta CDR3 regions. Primed by the HTBI set, a first-round RT-PCR was run on the TCR CDR3. Using its own MiXCR run on the multiplex PCR reads, TCRdb lists one record per CDR3 protein. The table has about 620,000 distinct CDR3 sequences, about 17% seen once; the top ten hold around 4%. Germline V gene sequence: CDR1 MNHEY, CDR2 SMNVEV (reference sequence). V was shortened by 2 bases and J by 2 bases, with 10 bases between the two germline ends. This CDR3 is built from 15 residues. At least ten counts were recorded for this clonotype. This sequence joins TRBV27 and TRBJ2-1; D gene uncertain. The sample consisted of blood. The TCR was taken from a woman younger than 45 with Graves' hyperthyroidism. The CDR3 DNA is TGTGCCAGCAGTTTAGATCCACTGCCCTACAATGAGCAGTTCTTC. Translation gives CASSLDPLPYNEQFF.